The following is a TCR beta chain sequence with its context. Its target is not known. Per germline, CDR1 LGHDT and CDR2 YNNKEL (reference sequence). The CDR3 consists of 15 residues. The V gene lost 4 bases and the J gene lost 1 base, with 13 bases spanning the gap. The data are from a study of vaccination effects on CD4 cells after COVID-19. Study at large: Each person got two doses of an mRNA SARS-CoV-2 vaccine, BNT162b2 or mRNA-1273.

Study-level points and caveats: Clones induced by infection and by vaccine showed marked clonal contraction late after vaccination.

Produced via immunoSEQ multiplex PCR; TCRdb's table is partial and in-frame only. The table has 30,000 to 45,000 clones, 55% to 75% seen once. Before sequencing, viral peptide pools were used by the ViraFEST assay to expand antigen-specific CD4+ T cells. At the end of around eleven days of culture, CD4+ T cells were isolated. The person acquired a PCR-confirmed SARS-CoV-2 infection between March and December 2020. Each well held a few million PBMC cultured with around 10 ug/ml peptides and approximately 11 IU/ml IL-2. Days 3 and 7 saw half the medium replaced with IL-2 medium. This receptor was taken from a human donor who had a prior SARS-CoV-2 infection. The chain carries TRBV3-1 (or the pseudogene TRBV3-2) and TRBJ1-1; no clear D. The specimen comprised CD4+ T cells from PBMCs cultured with HCoV-NL63 spike peptides, sampled before COVID-19 vaccination. The CDR3 DNA is TGTGCCAGCAGCCGCCTCGACCGACCGAACACTGAAGCTTTCTTT. Translation gives CASSRLDRPNTEAFF.